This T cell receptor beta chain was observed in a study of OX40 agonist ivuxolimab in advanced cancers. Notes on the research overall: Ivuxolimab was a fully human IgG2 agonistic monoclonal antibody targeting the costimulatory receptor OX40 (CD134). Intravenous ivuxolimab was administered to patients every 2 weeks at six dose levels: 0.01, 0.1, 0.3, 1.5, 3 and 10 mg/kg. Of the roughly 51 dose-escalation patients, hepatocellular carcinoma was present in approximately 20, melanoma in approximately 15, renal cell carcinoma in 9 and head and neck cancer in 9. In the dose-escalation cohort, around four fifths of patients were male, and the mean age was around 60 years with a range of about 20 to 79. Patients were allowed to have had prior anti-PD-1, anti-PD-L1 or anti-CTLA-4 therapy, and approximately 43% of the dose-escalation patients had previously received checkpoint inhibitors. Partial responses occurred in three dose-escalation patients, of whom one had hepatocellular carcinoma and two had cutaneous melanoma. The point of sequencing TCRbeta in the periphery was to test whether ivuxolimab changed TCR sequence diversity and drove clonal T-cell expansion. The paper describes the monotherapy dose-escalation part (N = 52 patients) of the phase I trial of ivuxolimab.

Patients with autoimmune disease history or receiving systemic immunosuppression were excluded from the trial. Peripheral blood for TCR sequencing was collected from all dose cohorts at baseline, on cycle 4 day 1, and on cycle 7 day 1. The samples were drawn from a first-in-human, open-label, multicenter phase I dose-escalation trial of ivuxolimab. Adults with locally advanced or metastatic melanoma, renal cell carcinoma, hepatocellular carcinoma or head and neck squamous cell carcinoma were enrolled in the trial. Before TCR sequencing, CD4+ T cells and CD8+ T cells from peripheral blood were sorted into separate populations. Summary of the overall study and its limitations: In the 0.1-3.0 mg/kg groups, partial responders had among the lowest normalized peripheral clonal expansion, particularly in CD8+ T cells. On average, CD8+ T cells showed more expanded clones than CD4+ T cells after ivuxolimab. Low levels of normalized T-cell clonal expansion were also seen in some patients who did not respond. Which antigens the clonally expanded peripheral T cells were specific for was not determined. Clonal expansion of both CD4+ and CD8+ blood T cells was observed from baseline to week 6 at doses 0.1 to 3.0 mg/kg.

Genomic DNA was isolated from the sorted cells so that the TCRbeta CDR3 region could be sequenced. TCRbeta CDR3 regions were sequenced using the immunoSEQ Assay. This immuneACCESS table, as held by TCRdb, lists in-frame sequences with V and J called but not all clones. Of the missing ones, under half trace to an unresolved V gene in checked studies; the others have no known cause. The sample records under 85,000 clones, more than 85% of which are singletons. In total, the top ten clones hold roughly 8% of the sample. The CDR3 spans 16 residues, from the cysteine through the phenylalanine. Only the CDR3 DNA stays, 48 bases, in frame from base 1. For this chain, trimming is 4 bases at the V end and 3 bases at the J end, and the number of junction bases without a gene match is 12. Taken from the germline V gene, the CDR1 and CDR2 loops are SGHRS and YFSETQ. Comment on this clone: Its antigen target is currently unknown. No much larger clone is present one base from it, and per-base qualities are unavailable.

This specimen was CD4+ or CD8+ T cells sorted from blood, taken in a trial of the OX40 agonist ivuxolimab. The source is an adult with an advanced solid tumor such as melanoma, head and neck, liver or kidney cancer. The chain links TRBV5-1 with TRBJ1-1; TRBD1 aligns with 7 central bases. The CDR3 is CASSPHRGRGDTEAFF. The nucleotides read TGCGCCAGCAGCCCACACAGGGGAAGAGGGGACACTGAAGCTTTCTTT.